This T cell receptor beta chain was sequenced in a study of cytomegalovirus exposure and HLA in healthy donors. This table comes from immunoSEQ multiplex PCR, and its TCRdb copy is limited to in-frame clones, with some not included. The sample shows around 180,000 clones, roughly 82% of them seen only once. This receptor was identified in a man aged 18 to 35 in good health and CMV-seropositive. Source material: PBMCs.

CDR3 nucleotides: TGTGCCAGCAGCCCGCGACAGGGGGCAGAGGGGGAGCTGTTTTTT. Encoded protein: CASSPRQGAEGELFF. This chain connects TRBV11-2 to TRBJ2-2; 10 bases line up with TRBD1. The junction had 8 bases not matched to a gene; V was cut back by 5 bases and J by 8 bases. The germline V gene encodes CDR1 SGHAT and CDR2 FQNNGV. This CDR3 has 15 residues. The full variable domain, in which reference TRBV11-2 and TRBJ2-2 provide the parts outside the CDR3, is EAGVAQSPRYKIIEKRQSVAFWCNPISGHATLYWYQQILGQGPKLLIQFQNNGVVDDSQLPKDRFSAERLKGVDSTLKIQPAKLEDSAVYLCASSPRQGAEGELFFGEGSRLTVL.